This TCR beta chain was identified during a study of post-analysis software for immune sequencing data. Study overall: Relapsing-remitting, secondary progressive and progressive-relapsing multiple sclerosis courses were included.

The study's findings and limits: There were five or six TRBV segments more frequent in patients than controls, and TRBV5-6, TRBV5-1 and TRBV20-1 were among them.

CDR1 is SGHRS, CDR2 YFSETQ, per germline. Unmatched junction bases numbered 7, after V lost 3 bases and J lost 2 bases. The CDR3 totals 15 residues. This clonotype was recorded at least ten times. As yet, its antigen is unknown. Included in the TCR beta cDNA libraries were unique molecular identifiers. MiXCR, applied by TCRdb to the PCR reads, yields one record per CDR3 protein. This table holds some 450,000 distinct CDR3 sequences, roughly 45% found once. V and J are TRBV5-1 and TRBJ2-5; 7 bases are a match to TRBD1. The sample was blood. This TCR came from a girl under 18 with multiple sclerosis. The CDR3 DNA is TGCGCCAGCAGCTCCGACAGGGTAGGGCAAGAGACCCAGTACTTC. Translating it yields CASSSDRVGQETQYF.